A single sample gave rise to the 6 T cell receptor beta chains below, sequenced in a study of T-cell memory formation after mild COVID-19. Each CDR3 protein is one row after TCRdb ran MiXCR on the 5' RACE reads. The sample has 60,000 to 65,000 distinct CDR3 sequences; 9.3% are singletons. The sequencing input was PBMCs or a T cell subset sorted from them (not recorded which). These receptors originate from a man between 18 and 35 years old who had mild COVID-19 (a few samples of this study predate the infection). Cell type and time point are not known.

The chain has TRBV7-2 and TRBJ1-1; D unclear. Germline CDR1 and CDR2: SGHTA and FQGNSA. V lost 5 bases and J 1 base, leaving 14 bases between the germline ends. The CDR3 length is 15 residues. The CDR3 spells CASSTNSPGNTEAFF. The CDR3 DNA follows: TGTGCCAGCAGCACCAACTCTCCAGGGAACACTGAAGCTTTCTTT.

This clonotype was detected only a few times. This sequence joins TRBV5-1 and TRBJ1-1, with D maybe TRBD1 (5 bases). Looked up from germline, CDR1 is SGHRS and CDR2 is YFSETQ. The CDR3 is 14 residues long. Trimming removed 4 bases from V and 4 bases from J, with 14 bases in between. CDR3 protein: CASSLGVGGTEAFF. The CDR3 nucleotides are TGCGCCAGCAGCCTAGGGGTTGGGGGCACTGAAGCTTTCTTT.

This clonotype was seen a handful of times. The J gene is TRBJ2-3, the V gene TRBV4-1; D may be TRBD2 (5 bases). The V gene lost 4 bases and the J gene lost 2 bases, with 22 bases spanning the gap. The germline CDR1 and CDR2 sequences are MGHRA and YSYEKL. This CDR3 comprises 18 residues. CDR3 coding DNA: TGCGCCAGCAGCCTCCCCCCGGAAGAGCGGAGTTCCACAGATACGCAGTATTTT. It codes for CASSLPPEERSSTDTQYF.

This clonotype has just a few counts. The V gene is TRBV7-3, the J gene TRBJ1-1; D is perhaps TRBD1 (6 bases). V shed 3 bases and J shed 0 bases, with 20 bases lying between them. The CDR3 runs 18 residues. In germline, CDR1 is SGHTA, CDR2 FQGTGA. This CDR3 is CASSFGLVWQGLNTEAFF. The CDR3 DNA is TGTGCCAGCAGCTTCGGATTAGTCTGGCAGGGGCTGAACACTGAAGCTTTCTTT.

This clonotype showed up just a few times. The rearrangement joins TRBV4-3 to TRBJ2-1; 10 positions agree with TRBD2. The germline CDR1 and CDR2 sequences are LGHNA and YSLEER. CDR3 size: 16 residues. V lost 4 bases and J lost 6; bases outside the gene matches: 9. CDR3 nucleotides: TGCGCCAGCAGCCGGCACTTAGCGGGGGGCTTCAATGAGCAGTTCTTC. This encodes CASSRHLAGGFNEQFF.

This clonotype was seen only a few times. The chain employs TRBV5-1 and TRBJ2-7, with D possibly being TRBD1 or TRBD2 (6 bases each). The CDR3 sequence is 13 residues long. V was shortened by 5 bases and J by 5 bases, with 14 bases between the two germline ends. Per the germline V gene, CDR1 is SGHRS and CDR2 is YFSETQ. Here the CDR3 reads CASRPGALNEQYF. CDR3 sequence (DNA): TGCGCCAGCAGGCCGGGGGCTTTAAACGAGCAGTACTTC. The variable domain in full, with the rest retrieved from reference TRBV5-1 and TRBJ2-7, is KAGVTQTPRYLIKTRGQQVTLSCSPISGHRSVSWYQQTPGQGLQFLFEYFSETQRNKGNFPGRFSGRQFSNSRSEMNVSTLELGDSALYLCASRPGALNEQYFGPGTRLTVT.